A selection of T cell receptor beta chains follows, all from one sample in a study of cytomegalovirus exposure and HLA in healthy donors. Measured with immunoSEQ multiplex PCR; TCRdb has only the in-frame clones, and not every one. The sample shows under 140,000 clones, over 65% of them seen only once. The sample was PBMCs. These TCRs come from a man aged 25 to 45 in good health and CMV-seropositive. Each CDR3 is given with its conserved first and last residue. The order of the fields is V gene, J gene, clone size, D gene, CDR3 DNA, CDR3 protein. A D gene is named only where the DNA matches it firmly. A clone size is listed for some rows: how often the clone was seen (once, few, many), or a class if it is expanded.

V: TRBV27
J: TRBJ2-3
size: once
D: TRBD1
DNA: TGTGCCAGCAGTTTACGGCAGGGGGCAGATACGCAGTATTTT
CDR3: CASSLRQGADTQYF

V: TRBV6-1
J: TRBJ2-3
size: .
D: .
DNA: TGTGCCAGCAGTGACTGGCCCCTGCCAACCAATCTTCGCACAGATACGCAGTATTTT
CDR3: CASSDWPLPTNLRTDTQYF

V: TRBV11-2
J: TRBJ1-2
size: .
D: .
DNA: TGTGCCAGCAGCTTTCGGGGGGCAACGGAGTATGGCTACACCTTC
CDR3: CASSFRGATEYGYTF

V: TRBV6-5
J: TRBJ1-4
size: once
D: .
DNA: TGCGCAAGTGGACTTAATGAAAAACTGTTTTTT
CDR3: CASGLNEKLFF

V: TRBV19
J: TRBJ1-2
size: .
D: TRBD1
DNA: TGTGCCAGTAGTACCCCGGGACAGGGGCTGGGCTACACCTTC
CDR3: CASSTPGQGLGYTF

V: TRBV13
J: TRBJ1-2
size: .
D: TRBD1
DNA: TGTGCCAGCAGCTTAGGCTGGGGGACAGGGGGTCAAAACTATGGCTACACCTTC
CDR3: CASSLGWGTGGQNYGYTF

V: TRBV11-2
J: TRBJ2-3
size: .
D: TRBD2
DNA: TGTGCCAGCAGCCCACTAGCGGGGGGGATTTACAGCACAGATACGCAGTATTTT
CDR3: CASSPLAGGIYSTDTQYF

V: TRBV7-2
J: TRBJ2-5
size: few
D: TRBD2
DNA: TGTGCCAGCAGCTCGGGGACTAGCGGGGATGGGACCCAGTACTTC
CDR3: CASSSGTSGDGTQYF

V: TRBV5-1
J: TRBJ2-1
size: few
D: TRBD2
DNA: TGCGCCAGCAGCTTGATCACAAGCGGGGACCTCAATGAGCAGTTCTTC
CDR3: CASSLITSGDLNEQFF

V: TRBV2
J: TRBJ2-5
size: .
D: TRBD1
DNA: TGTGCCAGCAGTGAAAGACAGGGATTCGGGGAGACCCAGTACTTC
CDR3: CASSERQGFGETQYF

V: TRBV7-2
J: TRBJ1-1
size: .
D: .
DNA: TGTGCCAGCAGCCTAACAGCGAACACTGAAGCTTTCTTT
CDR3: CASSLTANTEAFF

V: TRBV28
J: TRBJ1-4
size: .
D: TRBD1
DNA: TGTGCCAGCCGCCTATTTGAGACAGGGGGCAGGGAAAAACTGTTTTTT
CDR3: CASRLFETGGREKLFF

V: TRBV6-4
J: TRBJ1-2
size: once
D: .
DNA: TGTGCCAGCAGTCCCAGGCCCAACTATGGCTACACCTTC
CDR3: CASSPRPNYGYTF

V: TRBV18
J: TRBJ1-3
size: .
D: TRBD1
DNA: TGTGCCAGCTCACCACTGACAGGGGACTCTGGAAACACCATATATTTT
CDR3: CASSPLTGDSGNTIYF

V: TRBV5-1
J: TRBJ2-2
size: .
D: .
DNA: TGCGCCAGCAGCTTGGCCGGGGGGACAGGTCTGTTCGGGGAGCTGTTTTTT
CDR3: CASSLAGGTGLFGELFF

V: TRBV28
J: TRBJ1-5
size: .
D: .
DNA: TGTGCCAGCAGAGCACAGGGCTTTAGCAATCAGCCCCAGCATTTT
CDR3: CASRAQGFSNQPQHF

V: TRBV19
J: TRBJ2-7
size: few
D: .
DNA: TGTGCCAGTAGTATACGGCAGGGGTCCTCCTACGAGCAGTACTTC
CDR3: CASSIRQGSSYEQYF

V: TRBV5-1
J: TRBJ1-1
size: .
D: .
DNA: TGCGCCAGCAGCTTGGTACCGGGGATGAACACTGAAGCTTTCTTT
CDR3: CASSLVPGMNTEAFF

V: TRBV6-5
J: TRBJ1-6
size: .
D: .
DNA: TGTGCCAGCAGTTACTCTTGGAGTTTGGGTAATTCACCCCTCCACTTT
CDR3: CASSYSWSLGNSPLHF

V: TRBV30
J: TRBJ1-3
size: few
D: TRBD1
DNA: TGTGCCTGGAAGAGGGGGCGACTCCCTGGAAACACCATATATTTT
CDR3: CAWKRGRLPGNTIYF

V: TRBV7-2
J: TRBJ2-1
size: .
D: .
DNA: TGTGCCAGCAGCTTAGTCGGGAATGAGCAGTTCTTC
CDR3: CASSLVGNEQFF

V: TRBV5-1
J: TRBJ2-2
size: .
D: TRBD2
DNA: TGCGCCAGCAGCTGGGCGGGGGGCACCTACACCGGGGAGCTGTTTTTT
CDR3: CASSWAGGTYTGELFF

V: TRBV5-6
J: TRBJ2-7
size: .
D: .
DNA: TGTGCCAGCAGCTTCACGGGGAACGACGAGCAGTACTTC
CDR3: CASSFTGNDEQYF

V: TRBV4-1
J: TRBJ2-5
size: .
D: .
DNA: TGCGCCAGCAGCCAACCCGGCGGGGGACAACAAGAGACCCAGTACTTC
CDR3: CASSQPGGGQQETQYF

V: TRBV19
J: TRBJ1-2
size: .
D: .
DNA: TGTGCCAGTCAGCGGGACCGCGCTAACTATGGCTACACCTTC
CDR3: CASQRDRANYGYTF